This T cell receptor (beta chain) emerged from a study of blood T cells in healthy people across ages. Findings and caveats of the study: TCR beta diversity tracked closely with naive T cell percentage.

The draw of peripheral blood yielded around 9.6 milliliters from each donor. For the second PCR, which ran for about 7 to 11 cycles, a sample-barcoded 5' primer and a J-beta primer mix were used. CDR3-containing paired-end reads numbering at least 2.5 million came from each sample. TCRdb called the 5' RACE reads again in MiXCR, with one record for every CDR3 protein. The data show about 1.1 million distinct CDR3 sequences, with approximately 38% seen just once and 13% held by the top ten. This clonotype was found a few times. Its target is not known. With 0 bases removed from V and 5 bases from J, the gap between germline ends came to 13 bases. Per the germline V gene, CDR1 is MGHRA and CDR2 is YSYEKL. This CDR3 spans 15 amino acids.

Sequencing input: blood. The rearrangement links TRBV4-1 to TRBJ2-5, with D perhaps given as TRBD1 or TRBD2 (5 bases each). The sequence was obtained from a man between 18 and 35 years old in good health. Here the CDR3 reads CASSQESRGRETQYF. In nucleotides, the CDR3 is TGCGCCAGCAGCCAAGAATCGAGGGGTCGGGAGACCCAGTACTTC.